Sequencing of this T cell receptor (beta chain) was carried out in a study of graft-versus-host responses after intestinal transplantation. Overall study results and limits: Maximum circulating GvH clone levels tracked with early post-transplant HvG decreases. Allografts from individuals with graft-donor T cell macrochimerism displayed high graft-versus-host to host-versus-graft clonal ratios. Among recipient marrow samples, GvH clones were found; some appeared first in ileum or blood.

The assay was immunoSEQ multiplex PCR, and TCRdb's table has in-frame clones only and misses some. The sample lists roughly 110,000 clones, approximately 94% seen once, with about 0.2% in the top ten. This CDR3 contains 15 residues. V was clipped by 1 base and J by 11 bases, with 20 bases between them. CDR1 is MGHRA and CDR2 is YSYEKL in the germline V gene. As regards this clone: The antigen is not known.

The chain uses TRBV4-1 and TRBJ2-5, with no clear D. The sequence derives from a human donor who was the organ donor for an intestinal transplant. The sequencing here drew on unstimulated CD4+ T cells sorted from spleen or lymph node cells, taken before transplant. CDR3 nucleotide sequence: TGCGCCAGCAGCCAAGTAAGTACGCCGACGGCAGAGCAGTACTTC. This gives the protein CASSQVSTPTAEQYF.